A selection of T cell receptor beta chains follows, all from one sample in a study of cytomegalovirus exposure and HLA in healthy donors. The repertoire was sequenced with immunoSEQ multiplex PCR; TCRdb's copy has only in-frame clones and lacks some. The data show approximately 150,000 clones, with 70% to 90% seen just once and about 2.3% held by the top ten. Sequenced input: PBMCs. The receptors here all came from a man younger than 45 in good health and CMV-seropositive. CDR3s include the opening cysteine and the closing phenylalanine or tryptophan. The D gene is left open where the match is weak. Size values are once, few and many counts, or a class for expanded clones, and some rows have none.

J gene	V gene	clone size	D gene	CDR3 DNA	CDR3 protein
TRBJ1-4	TRBV27	NA	NA	TGTGCCAGCAGTAGGGGGGGTGAAAAACTGTTTTTT	CASSRGGEKLFF
TRBJ2-3	TRBV15	NA	NA	TGTGCCACCAGCCCTAGCGTAGACACAGATACGCAGTATTTT	CATSPSVDTDTQYF
TRBJ2-7	TRBV5-1	NA	TRBD1	TGCGCCAGCAGCGGGACAGGGTCCTCCTACGAGCAGTACTTC	CASSGTGSSYEQYF
TRBJ1-2	TRBV18	NA	NA	TGTGCCAGCTCACCAAATGAGGGTACCAAGGGCTACACCTTC	CASSPNEGTKGYTF
TRBJ2-5	TRBV7-8	once	NA	TGTGCCAGCGGGGGGGCGGGGAGGGAAGAGACCCAGTACTTC	CASGGAGREETQYF
TRBJ2-3	TRBV7-9	NA	NA	TGTGCCAGCAGCCACGTCTCGCGGGGCACAGATACGCAGTATTTT	CASSHVSRGTDTQYF
TRBJ1-2	TRBV27	NA	TRBD1	TGTGCCAGCAGTTTGGGGGCCGGGGACAGGGGGAGCTATGGCTACACCTTC	CASSLGAGDRGSYGYTF
TRBJ2-2	TRBV7-9	NA	TRBD2	TGTGCCAGCAGCTTACACGGGCGGGGGGCGAACACCGGGGAGCTGTTTTTT	CASSLHGRGANTGELFF
TRBJ1-2	TRBV19	NA	NA	TGTGCCAGTAGTCCAGGGTACTATGGCTACACCTTC	CASSPGYYGYTF
TRBJ2-7	TRBV6-5	NA	TRBD2	TGTGCCAGCAGTTACTCTACTAGCGGTAGCTCCTACGAGCAGTACTTC	CASSYSTSGSSYEQYF
TRBJ2-4	TRBV6-5	NA	NA	TGTGCCAGCAGATCAATGGGGCCCACCAAAAACATTCAGTACTTC	CASRSMGPTKNIQYF
TRBJ1-1	TRBV6-5	once	TRBD1	TGTGCCAGCATCCGACAGGGACGGAACACTGAAGCTTTCTTT	CASIRQGRNTEAFF
TRBJ2-1	TRBV7-9	NA	TRBD1	TGTGCCAGCAGCCCTCGACAGGGCCCGGGATACAATGAGCAGTTCTTC	CASSPRQGPGYNEQFF
TRBJ2-7	TRBV5-4	NA	NA	TGTGCCAGCAGCCTGGGAGCTCTTAGCTCCTACGAGCAGTACTTC	CASSLGALSSYEQYF
TRBJ2-1	TRBV7-3	NA	TRBD2	TGTGCCAGCAGCCCTAGCGGGGGGGCCAGTAATGAGCAGTTCTTC	CASSPSGGASNEQFF
TRBJ2-3	TRBV2	NA	NA	TGTGCCAGCATCGGCGGCGGGGCCGATACGCAGTATTTT	CASIGGGADTQYF
TRBJ1-3	TRBV7-2	NA	TRBD1	TGTGCCAGCAGCGGACAGGGGGCGAAGGGAAACACCATATATTTT	CASSGQGAKGNTIYF
TRBJ1-6	TRBV6-1	NA	NA	TGTGCCAGCAGTGAGCAGACCTGGACTAATAATTCACCCCTCCACTTT	CASSEQTWTNNSPLHF
TRBJ1-4	TRBV7-2	NA	NA	TGTGCCAGCAGTCAACAGGGAACTCGCGATGAAAAACTGTTTTTT	CASSQQGTRDEKLFF
TRBJ2-7	TRBV6-5	NA	NA	TGTGCCAGCAGTTACTACCTAAGGGGAAGCTACGAGCAGTACTTC	CASSYYLRGSYEQYF
TRBJ1-1	TRBV5-1	NA	NA	TGCGCCAGCAGCTTGAACACACCGAACACTGAAGCTTTCTTT	CASSLNTPNTEAFF
TRBJ1-2	TRBV21-1	NA	NA	TGTGCCAGCAGCAATGGGACAGGGGGGACTAACTATGGCTACACCTTC	CASSNGTGGTNYGYTF
TRBJ2-2	TRBV11-2	NA	NA	TGTGCCAGCAGCTTAGGGACAGACGGGGAGCTGTTTTTT	CASSLGTDGELFF
TRBJ1-5	TRBV4-1	NA	TRBD1	TGCGCCAGCAGCCCCGGGGACAGGGAGGGCAATCAGCCCCAGCATTTT	CASSPGDREGNQPQHF
TRBJ2-7	TRBV5-1	NA	NA	TGCGCCAGCAGCCAAAACCAGGGTTACGAGCAGTACTTC	CASSQNQGYEQYF
TRBJ2-7	TRBV5-6	NA	TRBD1	TGTGCCAGCAGTCGGACAGGGGGCGGGTACGAGCAGTACTTC	CASSRTGGGYEQYF
TRBJ1-5	TRBV5-1	NA	NA	TGCGCCAGCAGCTTGGTCACAGGCCTTGATCAGCCCCAGCATTTT	CASSLVTGLDQPQHF
TRBJ2-7	TRBV11-2	NA	NA	TGTGCCAGCAGCGACCGGGACTCGCCCTACGAGCAGTACTTC	CASSDRDSPYEQYF
TRBJ1-1	TRBV4-3	NA	TRBD1	TGCGCCAGCAGCCAAGAAAGGCAGGGGGCTGAAGCTTTCTTT	CASSQERQGAEAFF
TRBJ2-1	TRBV7-7	once	TRBD2	TGTGCTAGCAGCGCCCTACTAGCGGGGGCACCCTACAATGAGCAGTTCTTC	CASSALLAGAPYNEQFF
TRBJ1-3	TRBV30	NA	NA	TGTGCCTGCGAGAAGACAGTCTCTGGAAACACCATATATTTT	CACEKTVSGNTIYF
TRBJ2-5	TRBV7-8	NA	TRBD1	TGTGCCAGCAGCTTGGGGACAGGGGCGACGGGGACCCAGTACTTC	CASSLGTGATGTQYF
TRBJ1-2	TRBV19	NA	NA	TGTGCCAGTAGTTCCCTTCTATCGTCCGGCTACACCTTC	CASSSLLSSGYTF
TRBJ2-6	TRBV5-6	NA	NA	TGTGCCAGCAGCTTAGGGGTGTCTGGGGCCAACGTCCTGACTTTC	CASSLGVSGANVLTF
TRBJ1-4	TRBV5-1	few	NA	TGCGCCAGCAGCTTGGTCCTGACGGGTGAAAAACTGTTTTTT	CASSLVLTGEKLFF
TRBJ1-1	TRBV18	NA	TRBD1	TGTGCCAGCTCCCAAGGGGGACAGGGCAACACTGAAGCTTTCTTT	CASSQGGQGNTEAFF
TRBJ2-3	TRBV27	once	TRBD2	TGTGCCAGCAGTTTCGGACTAGCGGGGGGGCGGGGGACAGATACGCAGTATTTT	CASSFGLAGGRGTDTQYF
TRBJ2-7	TRBV29-1	NA	NA	TGCAGCGTTGCCGGACATTCTCGTCCCACCTACGAGCAGTACTTC	CSVAGHSRPTYEQYF
TRBJ1-3	TRBV7-8	NA	NA	TGTGCCAGCAGCTCCCGGGGGACTCGCGGAAACACCATATATTTT	CASSSRGTRGNTIYF
TRBJ2-3	TRBV5-1	NA	NA	TGCGCCAGCAGCTCAACCGTGGAAGTCCGAGGGGATACGCAGTATTTT	CASSSTVEVRGDTQYF
TRBJ1-3	TRBV6-5	NA	NA	TGTGCCAGCAGTTACCGGTCTCCCTCTGGAAACACCATATATTTT	CASSYRSPSGNTIYF
TRBJ1-4	TRBV7-9	few	NA	TGTGCCAGCAGCTGGGGACTGGATGAAAAACTGTTTTTT	CASSWGLDEKLFF
TRBJ1-1	TRBV5-8	few	TRBD1	TGTGCCAGCAGCTACCTGGGACAGGTCGCTGAAGCTTTCTTT	CASSYLGQVAEAFF
TRBJ1-5	TRBV6-6	NA	NA	TGTGCCAGCAGTACTTCTCAGGGTAATCAGCCCCAGCATTTT	CASSTSQGNQPQHF
TRBJ1-1	TRBV19	NA	TRBD1	TGTGCCAGTAGTATAGGTGCGGGACAGGGGACTGAAGCTTTCTTT	CASSIGAGQGTEAFF
TRBJ2-3	TRBV15	NA	NA	TGTGCCACCAGCAAAGAGTACGGTGGCACAGATACGCAGTATTTT	CATSKEYGGTDTQYF
TRBJ2-1	TRBV7-2	NA	TRBD1	TGTGCCAGCAGCTTGCGAGGGGACAGGTACAATGAGCAGTTCTTC	CASSLRGDRYNEQFF
TRBJ2-1	TRBV7-2	NA	TRBD2	TGTGCCAGCAGCTTGCGGGAGTATGAGCAGTTCTTC	CASSLREYEQFF
TRBJ1-1	TRBV9	once	TRBD1	TGTGCCAGCAGCGCTAGACAGGGGGCCGGCACTGAAGCTTTCTTT	CASSARQGAGTEAFF
TRBJ1-1	TRBV19	NA	NA	TGTGCCAGTAGCTCCCCCCCAGACAGCCTGAACACTGAAGCTTTCTTT	CASSSPPDSLNTEAFF
TRBJ2-3	TRBV29-1	NA	NA	TGCAGCGTTGACAGGCGTAAGGGCACAGATACGCAGTATTTT	CSVDRRKGTDTQYF
TRBJ2-7	TRBV27	NA	NA	TGTGCCAGCAGTTTACAGGGGGTTGCGGGGGGCCTCCTCGAGCAGTACTTC	CASSLQGVAGGLLEQYF
TRBJ1-2	TRBV5-4	NA	NA	TGTGCCAGCATCAACCTCCCGCGGGGGGAACAGCACTATGGCTACACCTTC	CASINLPRGEQHYGYTF
TRBJ2-2	TRBV2	NA	TRBD2	TGTGCCAGCTCCACTAGCGGGGGGGCGGGGAACACCGGGGAGCTGTTTTTT	CASSTSGGAGNTGELFF
TRBJ1-3	TRBV7-2	NA	NA	TGTGCCAGCAGCTTTGAAGCAGGCCTCTCTGGAAACACCATATATTTT	CASSFEAGLSGNTIYF